This T cell receptor (beta chain) stems from a study of T cells after yellow fever vaccination. In TCRdb, the 5' RACE reads were re-called with MiXCR into one record per CDR3 protein. The sample consists of a few hundred thousand distinct CDR3 sequences, about a sixth of them appearing once. The ends lost 0 bases at V and 3 bases at J; junction bases unmatched: 4. CDR1 DFQATT and CDR2 SNEGSKA come from the germline V gene (reference sequence). The CDR3 is 14 amino acids. The receptor's source is a man aged 18 to 30 who received the YFV17D yellow fever vaccine. The genes are TRBV20-1 and TRBJ2-7, with 8 bases matching TRBD2. Sequences were derived from PBMCs, sampled about 5 days after the first yellow fever vaccination. The CDR3 coding sequence is TGCAGTGCTAGAGATCGCGGGGGGTTCTACGAGCAGTACTTC. Its translation is CSARDRGGFYEQYF.